This T cell receptor beta chain was found in a study of cytomegalovirus exposure and HLA in healthy donors (dated by TCRdb to between 2016 and 2019). The study in broad terms: In an earlier analysis of some 610 of the donors, 276 Gb of sequence data and 117 million unique TCR beta sequences from 150 million to 200 million T cells were reported. An early release that covered around 590 HLA-typed donors contained about 300 gigabases of sequencing data and around 85 million unique TCR sequences. The genetic ancestry cluster associated with self-reported Caucasian donors included 80% to 90% of the 300 to 450 genotyped donors. The aim of the study was to test whether cataloging public T cell receptors could identify signatures of past pathogen exposure. The study used immunosequencing to profile the T cell repertoires of approximately 630 subjects and linked those repertoires to cytomegalovirus serostatus. In addition to the first cohort of several hundred subjects, a separate validation cohort of 130 or so different subjects was used. The study combined high-throughput TCR immunosequencing, statistical association of individual TCRs with disease status, and machine learning to predict cytomegalovirus infection status. To study patterns of TCR occurrence, a later analysis re-analyzed previously published TCR beta repertoires from 650 to 750 donors and added high-resolution HLA genotyping. The later analysis used no new phenotypic data to find candidate immune exposures, relying instead on TCR beta sequences and their occurrence across donors. An earlier analysis of a few hundred of the donors applied high-throughput TCR beta sequencing to assess whether each TCR beta V gene segment acted as functional or pseudogenic. Donor age, sex, ethnicity and CMV serostatus were compiled together with the repertoire data. Genome-wide SNP genotypes for about 60% of the roughly 700 donors were used in a later genetic analysis, which treated that subset as a discovery cohort. Every discovery cohort repertoire had been produced on one sequencing platform. HLA typing covered class I and class II loci at four-digit resolution. The number of donors typed differed by locus, with 629-630 for A, B, C, DRB1 and DQB1, over 500 for DQA1, some 570 for DPA1, and around 460 for DPB1. Four to six DR-DQ haplotypes were handled as single units for association and clustering, since linkage in the cohort was strong. Among a few hundred genotyped donors of the cohort, an average of around 240,000 unique TCR beta nucleotide sequences were sequenced per donor, roughly a sixth of them non-productive.

Libraries were made using the immunoSEQ multiplex PCR assay. For the multiplex PCR, a mixture combining 60 forward primers for TCR Vbeta segments and 13 reverse primers for TCR Jbeta segments was used. A multiplex PCR assay on genomic DNA amplified the CDR3 region of rearranged TCR beta genes. Amplified TCR beta libraries were sequenced as 87-base-pair reads on the Illumina HiSeq System. As for the original processing: A later analysis counted tens of millions of unique TCR beta chains across the 666 repertoires, and roughly 9.9 million of these chains were shared by at least two donors. A nearest-neighbor algorithm error-corrected the raw reads and collapsed the reads into unique sequences, merging closely related sequences to remove PCR and sequencing errors. CDR3 sequences were aligned to IMGT reference sequences to assign V, D and J gene segments. For a sequence to be retained, at least a six-nucleotide match to both a V gene segment and a J gene segment was required. Rearrangements were called productive when the CDR3 lacked stop codons and stayed in frame with V and J; all others were non-productive. Following IMGT convention, CDR3 was defined as the stretch from the second conserved V-encoded cysteine up to the conserved J-encoded phenylalanine. The earlier analysis of around 640 of the donors excluded sequences that lacked an unambiguous match to a single V gene segment. In an earlier analysis of approximately 590 of the donors, V segments were called functional above 56.7% productive rearrangements and were called segregating when the between-donor standard deviation exceeded 5%. A statistical classification framework was built for diagnosing cytomegalovirus status from the catalog of TCR beta chain sequences. V and J gene assignment, in a later analysis, came from comparing TCR nucleotide sequences with IMGT/GENE-DB human TR gene sequences. Using the TCRdist pipeline, a later analysis assigned CDR3 sequences along with most-parsimonious VDJ recombination scenarios. In a later analysis, every TCR beta chain was defined by the combination of its CDR3 amino acid sequence and its V-gene family, and reads without a unique V-gene family were dropped. As a way to deal with suspected cross-contamination and a sequencing artifact, a later analysis dropped 450 to 700 nucleotide sequences that were highly shared and had low generation probability. For each public chain, a later analysis derived a clonal expansion index from normalized ranks of inferred template counts within each repertoire. A later analysis computed generation probabilities with a VDJ recombination model fitted to out-of-frame rearrangements, and checked the results against IGoR. In a later analysis, hypergeometric tests were used to score TCR-TCR, TCR-HLA and TCR-CMV co-occurrence, with a repertoire-size bias correction applied to TCR pairs. A later analysis estimated false discovery rates by permuting HLA or CMV assignments 20 times. A later analysis grouped co-occurring TCRs with DBSCAN, adding TCRdist sequence similarity when clustering within HLA-allele-positive subsets. For co-occurrence clustering, repertoires with fewer than 30,000 or more than 120,000 public chains were excluded, along with about five repertoires with anomalous nucleotide sharing. TCRdb stores this immuneACCESS table with in-frame sequences only. Part of the clones is absent; in the studies checked, under half of the shortfall reflects unresolved V genes, and no reason is known for the rest. That table furnishes V, J and clone size, whereas the DNA furnished D and trimming. Within this sample are around 190,000 clones, with approximately 78% of them counted one time only. The top ten clonotypes cover about 14% of the sample.

In total, approximately 690 healthy bone marrow donors made up the cohort. All cohort members were sampled while nominally healthy, although unrecorded immune exposures were likely present. The donor was CMV seropositive and belonged to the group of 250 to 350 seropositive cohort members. Every donor gave a peripheral blood sample, and the peripheral blood mononuclear cells from that sample were used for TCR beta sequencing. Genomic DNA was extracted from the blood cell samples with the Qiagen DNeasy Blood Extraction Kit. The germline V gene (reference sequence) specifies SEHNR as CDR1 and FQNEAQ as CDR2. The CDR3 runs 16 residues from the cysteine to the phenylalanine. This entry keeps only the CDR3 DNA: 48 bases, framed from base 1. As for this clone: What this receptor recognizes is not known. Nothing much larger sits one base from this clone, and base qualities are not available.

General findings and caveats noted by the study authors: In a later analysis, HLA-associated TCR beta chains showed more clonal expansion and lower generation probabilities than non-associated chains that were equally common. In a later analysis, about 16,000 TCR beta sequences were associated with specific HLA alleles at a false discovery rate of 0.05. Only TCR beta chains were sequenced in this cohort, and the absence of alpha or paired-chain data limited detectable features. HLA typing was unavailable for some donors at each locus, so association tests used only the typed subset. Several of the top co-occurrence clusters appeared to be linked to parvovirus B19, influenza, CMV and Epstein-Barr virus, according to a later analysis. Because the 87-base-pair reads could not distinguish some IMGT-functional V segments, including TRBV6-2 and TRBV6-3, those segments were excluded. A group of highly shared sequence variants was considered likely to be a technical artifact of the sequencing pipeline. Linkage disequilibrium might explain the correlated functional status among segregating V segments, but an unknown experimental factor could not be ruled out. The authors suggested that the approach could potentially be extended to other disease states and immunological phenotypes. Most CMV-associated TCR beta chains appeared to be HLA-restricted in a later analysis, and the HLA associations seemed to be driven largely by CMV exposure. CMV serostatus was the only immune exposure information available for the cohort. Because counts were too low, roughly 18 rarely observed V segments, including chromosome 9 orphons, were left out of the earlier analysis of roughly 600 of the donors. The classifier was reported to diagnose cytomegalovirus status with high specificity and sensitivity in both the original and validation cohorts. Most TCR sequences were seen in very few donors, while some public TCRs were found in many individuals. In vitro tests confirmed that three of the cytomegalovirus-associated TCR beta chains recognize cytomegalovirus antigens. In the study, around 150 TCR beta chains were listed as associated with cytomegalovirus. A later genetic analysis reported fewer N-insertions in productive TCRs among donors in an Asian-associated ancestry cluster than the roughly 650-donor mean. In a later analysis, TCR association rates were found to vary across HLA loci, with the most associated TCRs seen for DRB1 alleles and the fewest for HLA-C alleles. When HLA alleles, especially DR and DQ, strongly co-occurred, TCR associations were difficult to assign to individual alleles. Roughly uniform sequencing depth across donors was assumed in presence/absence analyses, although this assumption may not hold. A further reported finding was that TCR beta sequences accurately predicted the HLA-A and HLA-B alleles for most subjects in the first cohort. In an earlier analysis of 500 to 650 of the donors, most TCR beta V segments appeared in productive rearrangements about 90% or about 30% of the time, broadly matching IMGT annotations. A later genetic analysis associated a missense DCLRE1C variant with V-gene and J-gene trimming of TCR beta chains, and an independent cohort replicated the association.

Sequenced material: PBMCs. This chain joins TRBV7-9 to TRBJ2-5, and perhaps TRBD1 as D gene, on 5 matching bases. The J call may be faulty, since TRBJ2-7 better matches the DNA end. The clonotype comes from a woman aged 25 to 39 in good health and CMV-seropositive. DNA sequence: TGTGCCAGCAGCCAGAGCAGGGCAGACTTTTCCTACGAGCAGTACTTC. Its translation is CASSQSRADFSYEQYF.